This T cell receptor (beta chain) originates from a study of shared clonotypes between healthy human individuals (TCRdb year 2020). Background for the entire study: The cohort comprised two women and a few men aged 18 to 49 years. To increase sequencing depth and limit assay-specific biases, TCR repertoire library preparation and sequencing were carried out by different laboratories using diverse techniques. Leukapheresis yielded between about 0.9 and 8.9 billion PBMCs per donor. To estimate repertoire size and how much clonotype sharing occurs between individuals, the study deeply sequenced the blood TCR repertoires of about 5 healthy adults. Per donor, three plates each were used for CD4 naive and CD4 memory, two for CD8 naive, and one for CD8 memory. Overall study results and their limits: Across a few donors, approximately 4.6% of naive CD4, roughly 3.5% of naive CD8, around 2.5% of memory CD4, and around 0.4% of memory CD8 clonotypes were shared. Based on pairwise subsampling, the degree of clonotype sharing among donors was expected to be affected by sequencing depth. Naive subsets generally had larger estimated clonotype richness than memory subsets did. The genetic and exposure-history diversity represented was limited by the small number of donors. Higher generation probabilities were observed for clonotypes shared by all four sorted-subset donors than for non-shared clonotypes. Sampling was limited to blood, and TCR repertoires in tissue likely differ from TCR repertoires in blood. Rarefaction of sorted-subset datasets indicated incomplete sequencing despite the large sequencing depth.

Using the deep immunoSEQ assay, TCR CDR3 regions were amplified from genomic DNA by multiplex PCR. Genomic DNA extracted from each cell subset was distributed evenly over all wells of several immunoSEQ 96-well plates, and each plate served as one replicate. For sorted subsets, 200 to 250 ng of genomic DNA, equivalent to some 30,000 T cell genomes, went into each replicate PCR. The purified libraries were quantified using a Qubit 3.0 fluorometer, sized with a Bioanalyzer 2100, and then quantified again using the KAPA Library Quantification kit. Each immunoSEQ 96-well plate was sequenced on its own single-read 150-cycle Illumina NextSeq 550 flow cell. The authors' pipeline ran thus. Because the immunoSEQ output held only junctional sequences and lacked quality scores, the filtering could not match the filtering applied to full-length reads. To assign V/J genes and CDR3, sequences were annotated using PyIR, a Python wrapper for IgBLAST v1.9, with IMGT germline references. Any read was removed if the V/J assignment was weak (E-value above 1e-6), the CDR3 was missing, or the read contained stop codons, out-of-frame junctions, or ambiguous translated residues. V3J clonotypes were defined by identical inferred V gene, J gene, and CDR3 amino acid sequence. The percentage overlap between two repertoires was calculated by dividing the number of shared unique clonotypes by the size of the smaller repertoire. Three approaches were used to assess repertoire richness: RTK rarefaction, the Chao1 estimator, and Recon v2.1 estimates of unobserved clonotypes. Generation probabilities for all TCRbeta clonotypes obtained by the gDNA method from a handful of donors were computed using OLGA. Entries here come from immuneACCESS through TCRdb and include only in-frame sequences with V and J called. Some clones fail to appear in such tables; in the studies checked, an unresolved V gene covers under half of the shortfall, and the cause of the remainder is unknown. V and J calls and clone size follow that table, whereas D and trimming were derived from the DNA. The sample table records fewer than 1.8 million clones; 97% to 99% of these occur just once. About 0.35% of the sample rests with the top ten.

After removal of 4 bases from V and 0 bases from J, the junction retains 13 bases not matched to a gene. Counted from cysteine to phenylalanine, this CDR3 has 20 amino acids. Only CDR3 DNA is held: 60 bases, read in frame from base 1. As encoded in the germline V gene, CDR1 is SGHRS while CDR2 is YFSETQ. Donors were healthy HIV-negative adults with no recently reported acute infections or vaccinations. Every donor was a Caucasian adult living in Nashville, Tennessee, USA. Magnetic negative selection was used to enrich CD4+ T cells, after which naive cells were positively selected on CD45RA and the negative fraction became the memory subset. Blood was obtained by leukapheresis, after which PBMCs were separated by Ficoll-Histopaque density gradient centrifugation and cryopreserved in liquid nitrogen vapor phase. Analytical flow cytometry was used to check the purity and quantity of each magnetically sorted T cell population. Each sorted fraction had its genomic DNA isolated and then quantified by UV absorbance on a Nanodrop 2000c.

For this clone: Which antigen it targets is not known. No quality values exist for individual bases; no much larger clone is one base distant.

The chain uses TRBV5-1 and TRBJ2-1, with 13 middle bases fitting TRBD2. The sample taken for sequencing was naive CD4+ T cells sorted from blood. The sample's cell subset or site label, in plain terms: CD45RA+ positively selected. The TCR originated in a man aged 25 to 40 in good health. The DNA sequence is as follows: TGCGCCAGCAGCCTCCCCGGGACTAGCGGGATTAGGAGCTCCTACAATGAGCAGTTCTTC. It codes for CASSLPGTSGIRSSYNEQFF.